This TCR beta chain was documented in a study of PD-1 blockade in classical Hodgkin lymphoma. In the case of this clone: Its matching antigen is unknown.

The study, taken as a whole, reports: Significantly greater TCR diversity emerged by C4D1 in CD4+ cells but not CD8+ cells. Nivolumab starters within 1 year of ASCT were excluded.

In every patient, relapse followed autologous stem cell transplantation, while exposure to brentuximab vedotin differed. Measured with immunoSEQ multiplex PCR; TCRdb has only the in-frame clones, and not every one. The data hold 70,000 to 80,000 clones, with under 95% observed a single time. This receptor was identified in a human donor with classical Hodgkin lymphoma. This sample comprised peripheral blood mononuclear cells (PBMCs), obtained at baseline.

The CDR3 nucleotides are TGTGCCAGCAGTTCCGGACTAGCTGAATCCTACGAGCAGTACTTC. The encoded protein is CASSSGLAESYEQYF. J is TRBJ2-7 and V is TRBV27; TRBD2 matches 8 bases. The CDR3 length is 15 residues. The germline V gene encodes CDR1 MNHEY and CDR2 SMNVEV (reference sequence). V was clipped by 4 bases and J by 1 base; unmatched bases: 6.